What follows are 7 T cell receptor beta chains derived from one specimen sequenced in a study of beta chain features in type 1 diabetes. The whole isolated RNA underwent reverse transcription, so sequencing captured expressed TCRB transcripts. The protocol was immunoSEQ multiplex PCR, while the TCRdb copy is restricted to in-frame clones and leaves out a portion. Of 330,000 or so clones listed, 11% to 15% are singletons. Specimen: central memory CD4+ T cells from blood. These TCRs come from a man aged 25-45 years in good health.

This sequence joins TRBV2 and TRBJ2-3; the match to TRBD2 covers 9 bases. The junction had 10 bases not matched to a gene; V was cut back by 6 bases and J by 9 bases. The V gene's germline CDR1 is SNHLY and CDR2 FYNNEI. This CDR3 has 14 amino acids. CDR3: CASRLGGGASTQYF. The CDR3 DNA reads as TGTGCCAGCAGACTTGGCGGGGGGGCCTCAACGCAGTATTTT.

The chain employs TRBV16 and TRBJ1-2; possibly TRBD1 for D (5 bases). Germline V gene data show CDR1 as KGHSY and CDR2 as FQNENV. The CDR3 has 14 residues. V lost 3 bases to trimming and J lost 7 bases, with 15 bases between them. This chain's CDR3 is CASSQKRGSGGYTF. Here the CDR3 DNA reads TGTGCCAGCAGCCAGAAAAGGGGTTCGGGTGGCTACACCTTC.

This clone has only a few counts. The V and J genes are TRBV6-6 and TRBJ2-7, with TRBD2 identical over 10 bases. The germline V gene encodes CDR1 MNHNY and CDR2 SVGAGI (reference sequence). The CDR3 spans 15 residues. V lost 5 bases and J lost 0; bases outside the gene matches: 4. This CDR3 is CASSKSGRASYEQYV. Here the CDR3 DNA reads TGTGCCAGCAGTAAAAGCGGGAGGGCCTCCTACGAGCAGTACGTC.

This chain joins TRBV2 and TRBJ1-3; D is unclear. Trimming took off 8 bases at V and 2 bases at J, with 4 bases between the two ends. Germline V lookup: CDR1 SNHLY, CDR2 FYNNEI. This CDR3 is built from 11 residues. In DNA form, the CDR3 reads TGTGCCAGCCGGGCTGGAAACACCATATATTTT. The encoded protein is CASRAGNTIYF.

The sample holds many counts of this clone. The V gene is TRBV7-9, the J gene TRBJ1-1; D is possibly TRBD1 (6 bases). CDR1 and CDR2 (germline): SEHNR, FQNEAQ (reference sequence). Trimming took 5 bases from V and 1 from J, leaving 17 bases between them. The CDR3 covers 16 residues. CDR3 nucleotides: TGTGCCAGCAGCGATGTGGGGACATATTCGAACACTGAAGCTTTCTTT. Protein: CASSDVGTYSNTEAFF.

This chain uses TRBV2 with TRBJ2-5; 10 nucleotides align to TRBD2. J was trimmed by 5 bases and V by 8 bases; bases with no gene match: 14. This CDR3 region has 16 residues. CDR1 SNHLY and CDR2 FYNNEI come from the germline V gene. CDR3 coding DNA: TGTGCCAGCCGACCGAGAACTAGCGGGACTAGGGAGACCCAGTACTTC. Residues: CASRPRTSGTRETQYF.

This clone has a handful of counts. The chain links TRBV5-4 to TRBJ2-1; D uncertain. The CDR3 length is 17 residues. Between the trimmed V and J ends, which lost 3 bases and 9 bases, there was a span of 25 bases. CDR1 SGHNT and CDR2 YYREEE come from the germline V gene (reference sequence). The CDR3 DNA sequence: TGTGCCAGCAGCTCACAAACAGCTTTACAATTGGGGTTTGAGCAGTTCTTC. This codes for CASSSQTALQLGFEQFF.